This T cell receptor beta chain appears in the sequencing data of a study of identical twins. From germline, CDR1 is LNHDA and CDR2 SQIVND (reference sequence). V gave up 4 bases and J gave up 2 bases, with 13 bases separating them. This CDR3 has 15 residues. This clonotype is a singleton in its sample. Template switching, a step in the protocol, added a universal primer site, and cDNA carried unique molecular identifiers. Using its own MiXCR run on the 5' RACE reads, TCRdb lists one record per CDR3 protein. The data contain some 320,000 distinct CDR3 sequences, 10% to 15% of them singletons. These data are also associated with another study on yellow fever vaccine responses in identical twins.

This clonotype was obtained from a woman aged 18-29 years in good health. The sequencing sample was made of CD8+ T cells sorted from blood. The gene calls are TRBV19 and TRBJ2-3; the D is unclear. Here the CDR3 DNA reads TGTGCCAGTAGTAACGGCGCGGTTTCCACAGATACGCAGTATTTT. It translates to CASSNGAVSTDTQYF.